The rows below give T cell receptor beta chains drawn from one sample of a study of shared clonotypes between healthy human individuals. Profiled with immunoSEQ multiplex PCR; TCRdb holds only in-frame clones, not every one. Of about 1.5 million clones in the sample, about 96% are singletons; the top ten hold about 1.2%. Material: naive CD4+ T cells sorted from blood. Receptor source: a man younger than 40 in good health. The CDR3 runs from the conserved cysteine through the conserved F or W. D genes are given only for firm matches. Only part of the rows carry a size: once, few, many, or a class if the clone is expanded.

j_call cdr3_length v_call d_call clone_size cdr3_aa cdr3_nt
TRBJ2-4 16 TRBV19 - - CASSNDLGFGKNIQYF TGTGCCAGTAGTAACGACCTAGGGTTCGGCAAAAACATTCAGTACTTC
TRBJ2-2 14 TRBV28 - once CASSLRPNTGELFF TGTGCCAGCAGTTTAAGACCGAACACCGGGGAGCTGTTTTTT
TRBJ2-2 13 TRBV4-3 - once CASSSQGSGELFF TGCGCCAGCAGCTCCCAGGGTAGCGGGGAGCTGTTTTTT
TRBJ2-7 15 TRBV4-1 - - CASSHMSDIRYEQYF TGCGCCAGCAGCCATATGTCGGACATCCGATACGAGCAGTACTTC
TRBJ1-5 13 TRBV28 - - CASTGGAAQPQHF TGTGCCAGCACCGGGGGGGCGGCTCAGCCCCAGCATTTT
TRBJ2-3 16 TRBV5-6 TRBD2 - CASSATSGSRTDTQYF TGTGCCAGCAGCGCCACTAGCGGGAGTAGAACAGATACGCAGTATTTT
TRBJ2-3 13 TRBV18 - - CASSPGASDTQYF TGTGCCAGCTCACCAGGGGCCTCAGATACGCAGTATTTT
TRBJ2-1 15 TRBV19 TRBD2 - CASSIVPGGYNEQFF TGTGCCAGTAGTATAGTCCCGGGAGGGTACAATGAGCAGTTCTTC
TRBJ1-1 16 TRBV25-1 TRBD1 - CASSGSRTGRMAEAFF TGTGCCAGCAGTGGTAGCAGGACAGGGAGGATGGCTGAAGCTTTCTTT
TRBJ2-7 14 TRBV9 - - CASSVRDGTYEQYF TGTGCCAGCAGCGTACGGGACGGGACCTACGAGCAGTACTTC
TRBJ2-1 16 TRBV9 - - CASSVWGGVSTNEQFF TGTGCCAGCAGCGTATGGGGCGGAGTGAGTACTAATGAGCAGTTCTTC
TRBJ1-1 13 TRBV5-6 - - CASSKDRNTEAFF TGTGCCAGCAGCAAGGACAGGAACACTGAAGCTTTCTTT
TRBJ2-5 14 TRBV18 TRBD1 - CASSPRTGEETQYF TGTGCCAGCTCACCACGGACAGGGGAAGAGACCCAGTACTTC
TRBJ2-3 16 TRBV6-4 TRBD2 - CASSDSLAGGTDTQYF TGTGCCAGCAGTGACTCACTAGCGGGGGGCACAGATACGCAGTATTTT
TRBJ1-1 14 TRBV23-1 - once CASINRELNTEAFF TGCGCCAGCATTAACAGGGAATTGAACACTGAAGCTTTCTTT
TRBJ2-7 15 TRBV5-1 - - CASSFNRAASYEQYF TGCGCCAGCAGCTTTAACAGGGCTGCATCCTACGAGCAGTACTTC
TRBJ2-3 16 TRBV29-1 TRBD2 once CSVPTRTSANTDTQYF TGCAGCGTTCCAACCCGGACTAGCGCGAACACAGATACGCAGTATTTT
TRBJ1-5 17 TRBV18 - - CASSPQEGGYSNQPQHF TGTGCCAGCTCACCCCAGGAGGGGGGGTATAGCAATCAGCCCCAGCATTTT
TRBJ1-2 14 TRBV28 - - CASSLTSGRDSYTF TGTGCCAGCAGTTTAACCTCAGGACGTGATAGCTACACCTTC
TRBJ1-3 13 TRBV5-4 - once CASSPRDGNTIYF TGTGCCAGCAGCCCTCGGGATGGAAACACCATATATTTT
TRBJ2-5 16 TRBV29-1 TRBD1 - CSANKIRDRVNFTQYF TGCAGCGCCAATAAAATACGGGACAGGGTCAACTTCACCCAGTACTTC
TRBJ1-1 17 TRBV4-3 - - CASSQDRALPLNTEAFF TGCGCCAGCAGCCAAGACAGGGCCCTCCCCTTGAACACTGAAGCTTTCTTT
TRBJ2-6 15 TRBV2 - - CASSEGSAGANVLTF TGTGCCAGCAGTGAGGGATCAGCTGGGGCCAACGTCCTGACTTTC
TRBJ1-1 15 TRBV5-1 TRBD1 - CASSPETGGRTEAFF TGCGCCAGCAGCCCGGAAACAGGGGGTCGGACTGAAGCTTTCTTT
TRBJ2-1 17 TRBV5-1 TRBD2 - CASSTGLAGGPYNEQFF TGCGCCAGCAGCACGGGACTAGCGGGAGGGCCTTACAATGAGCAGTTCTTC
TRBJ2-5 13 TRBV30 TRBD2 - CAWSGTRQETQYF TGTGCCTGGAGCGGGACTAGACAAGAGACCCAGTACTTC
TRBJ1-1 16 TRBV6-5 - once CASSLTPGKGSTEAFF TGTGCCAGCAGTTTAACCCCAGGGAAGGGTTCCACTGAAGCTTTCTTT
TRBJ2-4 15 TRBV5-4 TRBD2 - CASTRQGAGENIQYF TGTGCCAGCACCCGCCAGGGAGCGGGGGAAAACATTCAGTACTTC
TRBJ2-5 14 TRBV27 - - CASSRGNQGGDQYF TGTGCCAGCAGTCGGGGGAACCAGGGTGGGGACCAGTACTTC
TRBJ2-6 16 TRBV27 - - CASSLWTGSGANVLTF TGTGCCAGCAGTTTATGGACGGGCTCTGGGGCCAACGTCCTGACTTTC
TRBJ2-5 14 TRBV10-3 TRBD1 - CAISRQGYQETQYF TGTGCCATCAGTCGACAGGGTTACCAAGAGACCCAGTACTTC
TRBJ1-4 14 TRBV9 - - CASSARGTNEKLFF TGTGCCAGCAGCGCGCGTGGGACTAATGAAAAACTGTTTTTT
TRBJ2-3 15 TRBV29-1 - - CSVEKGGGSTDTQYF TGCAGCGTTGAAAAGGGGGGAGGAAGCACAGATACGCAGTATTTT
TRBJ2-5 12 TRBV10-3 - - CAISGTEETQYF TGTGCCATCAGTGGGACCGAAGAGACCCAGTACTTC
TRBJ1-3 18 TRBV28 - - CASSFPRANLPSGNTIYF TGTGCCAGCAGTTTCCCGCGAGCAAACCTTCCCTCTGGAAACACCATATATTTT
TRBJ1-2 14 TRBV18 - - CASSPPSGDYGYTF TGTGCCAGCTCACCACCTTCAGGGGACTATGGCTACACCTTC
TRBJ1-4 16 TRBV5-4 TRBD1 - CASSWWTGANNEKLFF TGTGCCAGCAGCTGGTGGACAGGCGCGAATAATGAAAAACTGTTTTTT
TRBJ2-7 14 TRBV19 TRBD1 - CASTTGTGTYEQYF TGTGCCAGTACCACCGGGACAGGTACCTACGAGCAGTACTTC
TRBJ2-7 11 TRBV2 - - CASRLKNEQYF TGTGCCAGCAGACTAAAAAACGAGCAGTACTTC
TRBJ2-1 14 TRBV30 TRBD1 once CAWKTGGGYNEQFF TGTGCCTGGAAAACAGGGGGAGGTTACAATGAGCAGTTCTTC
TRBJ2-7 16 TRBV5-5 - - CASSLTALAPSYEQYF TGTGCCAGCAGCCTGACAGCGTTGGCCCCCTCCTACGAGCAGTACTTC
TRBJ2-1 14 TRBV7-2 - - CASSPSRGGNEQFF TGTGCCAGCAGCCCGTCAAGGGGTGGGAATGAGCAGTTCTTC
TRBJ1-5 15 TRBV6-1 - - CASAPLTRGNQPQHF TGTGCCAGTGCCCCCCTTACTAGGGGGAATCAGCCCCAGCATTTT
TRBJ2-1 15 TRBV13 - - CASRPLAPPYNEQFF TGTGCCAGCCGCCCATTAGCGCCCCCCTACAATGAGCAGTTCTTC
TRBJ2-5 11 TRBV18 - - CASSLQETQYF TGTGCCAGCTCGCTGCAAGAGACCCAGTACTTC
TRBJ2-7 15 TRBV6-5 - - CASSYSPRGAYEQYF TGTGCCAGCAGTTATTCGCCTCGCGGGGCCTACGAGCAGTACTTC
TRBJ2-3 15 TRBV7-9 - - CASSLVPGSTDAQYF TGTGCCAGCAGCTTAGTTCCCGGGAGCACAGATGCGCAGTATTTT
TRBJ1-1 13 TRBV19 - - CASARGRNTEAFF TGTGCCAGTGCCCGGGGGCGGAACACTGAAGCTTTCTTT
TRBJ1-1 13 TRBV5-6 TRBD1 - CASSWGTGSEAFF TGTGCCAGCAGCTGGGGGACAGGGTCTGAAGCTTTCTTT
TRBJ1-5 13 TRBV23-1 - - CASSPRGRQPQHF TGCGCCAGCAGTCCACGAGGACGACAGCCCCAGCATTTT